This TCR beta chain was sequenced in a study of identical twins. Study-wide results and caveats: Invariant MAIT and iNKT cells could partly confound zero-insertion analyses.

cDNA molecules carried unique molecular identifiers, and template switching added a universal primer site. TCRdb used MiXCR to reprocess the 5' RACE reads, holding one entry per CDR3 protein. The repertoire holds roughly 1,500,000 distinct CDR3 sequences, with about 30% as singletons. Concerning this clonotype itself: Antigen unknown.

The sequence came from a newborn girl in good health. Sequenced input: cord blood.

In nucleotides, the CDR3 is TGTGCCAGCAGTTTGGGGACAGGGATGTACGAGCAGTACTTC. Its translation: CASSLGTGMYEQYF. This chain joins TRBV27 and TRBJ2-7; 9 nucleotides agree with TRBD1. Germline assignment: CDR1 MNHEY and CDR2 SMNVEV (reference sequence). This CDR3 region has 14 residues. V lost 3 bases, J lost 4 bases, and 4 bases stayed unmatched.